These 13 T cell receptor beta chains came from one sample sequenced in a study of early T cells in non-severe SARS-CoV-2 infection. Each CDR3 protein is one row after TCRdb ran MiXCR on the 5' RACE reads. The data show around 70,000 distinct CDR3 sequences, roughly 10% seen once. Sequenced: whole blood. The receptor set was obtained from an adult who was a healthcare worker with PCR-confirmed SARS-CoV-2 infection or an uninfected control (not recorded which).

This clonotype was counted many times. The chain recombines TRBV5-1 with TRBJ2-7; unclear D gene. Per the germline V gene, CDR1 is SGHRS and CDR2 is YFSETQ. This CDR3 has 13 residues. The V end lost 1 base, the J end lost 3 bases, and 8 bases lay between the germline ends. Here the CDR3 DNA reads TGCGCCAGCAGCTTGACAAAAAACTACGAGCAGTACTTC. Its protein is CASSLTKNYEQYF.

The genes are TRBV5-1 and TRBJ2-7; 15 bases fit TRBD2. Trimming at V came to 2 bases and at J to 0 bases, leaving 15 bases not matched to a gene. Germline V gene sequence: CDR1 SGHRS, CDR2 YFSETQ. The CDR3 has 21 amino acids. Written as DNA, the CDR3 is TGCGCCAGCAGCTTTCGGTATTCAGGACTAGCGGGAGGGATTCTCTCCTACGAGCAGTACTTC. It is translated as CASSFRYSGLAGGILSYEQYF.

This clonotype was counted between two and nine times. The chain is built from TRBV6-1 and TRBJ2-7; D might be TRBD1 (5 bases). The V end was cut by 1 base, the J end by 0 bases, with 10 bases between. The CDR3 totals 15 residues. Germline V gene sequence: CDR1 MNHNS, CDR2 SASEGT. CDR3 loop: CASSEEATDSYEQYF. CDR3 in DNA: TGTGCCAGCAGTGAAGAGGCGACAGACTCCTACGAGCAGTACTTC.

This clonotype was detected a few times. This CDR3 reads CSARDGYNEQFF. For the CDR3, the DNA is TGCAGTGCTAGAGATGGGTACAATGAGCAGTTCTTC. The gene calls are TRBV20-1 and TRBJ2-1, with D unclear. The CDR3 has 12 amino acids. The ends were cut back, 0 bases at V and 4 bases at J, with 4 bases in the middle. Looked up from germline, CDR1 is DFQATT and CDR2 is SNEGSKA (reference sequence).

In its sample, this clonotype was seen a few times. CDR3 nucleotide sequence: TGTGCCAGCAGTCAACAGGGGAGAGGCTACACCTTC. Translation gives CASSQQGRGYTF. The V gene is TRBV28, the J gene TRBJ1-2; the match to TRBD1 covers 7 bases. This CDR3 region has 12 residues. Germline lookup yields CDR1 MDHEN and CDR2 SYDVKM. V gave up 5 bases and J gave up 8 bases; unmatched junction bases: 5.

This clonotype turned up a few times. The chain has TRBV7-3 and TRBJ2-1; 10 nucleotides match TRBD2. Looked up from germline, CDR1 is SGHTA and CDR2 is FQGTGA. The CDR3 totals 16 residues. With V trimmed by 5 bases and J by 9 bases, 13 bases remained unmatched. The CDR3 reads CASSPQRGTSVVEQFF. The DNA of the CDR3 is TGTGCCAGCAGCCCTCAGCGGGGGACTAGCGTGGTTGAGCAGTTCTTC.

The gene calls are TRBV20-1 and TRBJ2-3, with D maybe TRBD1 (6 bases). This CDR3 is 13 amino acids long. Trimming took 5 bases from V and 2 from J, leaving 11 bases between them. The germline V gene has CDR1 DFQATT and CDR2 SNEGSKA (reference sequence). CDR3 loop: CSAPQGSTDTQYF. CDR3 nucleotide sequence: TGCAGTGCTCCACAGGGTTCCACAGATACGCAGTATTTT.

This clonotype was detected only a few times. The chain links TRBV9 to TRBJ2-5; 11 positions agree with TRBD2. Germline V gene data show CDR1 as SGDLS and CDR2 as YYNGEE. The CDR3 runs to 16 residues. Unmatched junction bases numbered 6, after V lost 0 bases and J lost 5 bases. CDR3 amino acids: CASSVGSGRAVETQYF. DNA for the CDR3: TGTGCCAGCAGCGTAGGTAGCGGGAGGGCCGTGGAGACCCAGTACTTC.

This clonotype showed up many times. CDR3 DNA: TGTGCCAGCAAAGGACGGGATAGCAATCAGCCCCAGCATTTT. As protein: CASKGRDSNQPQHF. The rearrangement uses TRBV27 and TRBJ1-5, with no clear D. Germline CDR1 MNHEY, CDR2 SMNVEV (reference sequence). The CDR3 loop spans 14 amino acids. V was pared by 7 bases and J by 0 bases, with 10 bases between.

This clonotype was seen a few times. This chain connects TRBV3-1 to TRBJ2-2; 7 positions match TRBD1. The germline gives CDR1 LGHDT, CDR2 YNNKEL (reference sequence). The CDR3 has 15 residues. V lost 4 bases and J lost 1; bases outside the gene matches: 3. CDR3 bases: TGTGCCAGCAGCCCATGGACAGGGAACACCGGGGAGCTGTTTTTT. Its protein product is CASSPWTGNTGELFF.

This clonotype was seen at least ten times. The chain links TRBV5-1 to TRBJ2-1; 8 bases match TRBD2. The J segment lost 0 bases and the V segment lost 4 bases, leaving 6 bases of the junction unmatched. The CDR3 has 16 amino acids. Per germline, CDR1 SGHRS and CDR2 YFSETQ. As DNA, the CDR3 is TGCGCCAGCAGCCCGACTAGCGCTAGCTCCTACAATGAGCAGTTCTTC. This gives the protein CASSPTSASSYNEQFF.

The rearrangement links TRBV5-6 to TRBJ1-1; D is undetermined. Per the germline V gene, CDR1 is SGHDT and CDR2 is YYEEEE. V was trimmed by 2 bases and J by 6 bases, leaving 5 bases between them. CDR3 length: 11 amino acids. CDR3 loop: CASSFNSEAFF. Written as DNA, the CDR3 is TGTGCCAGCAGCTTCAACTCTGAAGCTTTCTTT.

The V and J genes are TRBV7-6 and TRBJ2-2, with unresolved D. CDR3 size: 14 residues. Per the germline V gene, CDR1 is SGHVS and CDR2 is FNYEAQ. V lost 5 bases and J lost 8, with 15 bases in between. DNA for the CDR3: TGTGCCAGCAGCCCATTGGCTCGCACGGGGGAGCTGTTTTTT. Amino acid sequence: CASSPLARTGELFF. The full variable domain, rest sourced from reference TRBV7-6 and TRBJ2-2, is GAGVSQSPRYKVTKRGQDVALRCDPISGHVSLYWYRQALGQGPEFLTYFNYEAQQDKSGLPNDRFSAERPEGSISTLTIQRTEQRDSAMYRCASSPLARTGELFFGEGSRLTVL.